This T cell receptor beta chain appears in the sequencing data of a study of T cell responses to AZD1222 COVID-19 vaccine. Findings of the study overall: Spike-specific TCRs gained breadth and depth after people received two AZD1222 doses. Of spike-specific TCRs, nearly half reportedly target regions left unmutated in variants. At baseline, seropositivity was found in only six or seven AZD1222 recipients. Mostly white British, mostly female donors; authors suggested clonal diversity may be underestimated.

Details on this clone: The antigen is not known.

The protocol was immunoSEQ multiplex PCR, while the TCRdb copy is restricted to in-frame clones and leaves out a portion. The sample holds about 210,000 clones, approximately 94% seen once. Deletions cut 4 bases from V and 1 base from J, with 14 bases between. CDR1 and CDR2 (germline): SEHNR, FQNEAQ (reference sequence). The CDR3 runs to 16 residues. The TCR sequence derives from an adult who received the MenACWY meningococcal vaccine as a control. Material: peripheral blood, obtained 28 days after the second dose of the MenACWY control vaccine. V and J are TRBV7-9 and TRBJ2-1, with a tentative D call TRBD1 (6 bases). CDR3 residues: CASSWGQQGSYNEQFF. CDR3 coding DNA: TGTGCCAGCAGCTGGGGACAACAGGGATCCTACAATGAGCAGTTCTTC.